This T cell receptor (beta chain) stems from a study of shared T cell receptors in the human thymus (dated by TCRdb to the early 2020s). Background on the whole study: The study examined how the human thymus generates shared, self-reactive T-cell receptor alpha chains.

Concerning this clone: This receptor's antigen is unknown. No qualities accompany the bases; no much larger clone lies one base away.

Measured from the cysteine to the phenylalanine, the CDR3 is 13 residues long. Only CDR3 DNA remains: 39 bases, in frame from the first base. Cut back by 5 bases and 0 bases, the V and J ends lie 7 bases apart. CDR1 and CDR2 (WSHSY, SAAADI) derive from the germline V gene. Preparation of the library involved the immunoSEQ multiplex PCR assay. Drawn from immuneACCESS, this table holds only the in-frame rearrangements with V and J called that TCRdb kept. Clones are partly lost; checked studies trace under half to an unresolved V gene and leave the rest unexplained. Here the sample has about 380,000 clones; approximately 95% occur a single time. The ten largest clones capture approximately 0.02% of the sample.

Here the chain combines TRBV10-2 and TRBJ2-5, with the identity of the D gene unclear. Sequenced sample: thymocytes. The sequence was collected from a human donor. The CDR3 sequence is CASSRGYQETQYF. The sequence in DNA is TGCGCCAGCAGTCGCGGATACCAAGAGACCCAGTACTTC.